The 14 T cell receptor beta chains below were found in one sample sequenced in a study of PD-1 blockade in classical Hodgkin lymphoma. Profiling relied on immunoSEQ multiplex PCR, and the TCRdb table lists in-frame clones only, not all of them. The sample has fewer than 100,000 clones, about nine tenths seen once. With no exception, relapse followed autologous stem cell transplantation in all patients, and brentuximab vedotin exposure varied. Sequences were derived from peripheral blood mononuclear cells (PBMCs), sampled at baseline. All receptors derive from a human donor with classical Hodgkin lymphoma.

The V call is TRBV6-5, the J call TRBJ1-2; 7 bases align to TRBD1. Germline loops: CDR1 MNHEY, CDR2 SVGAGI. This CDR3 comprises 14 residues. With V trimmed by 6 bases and J by 7 bases, 11 bases remained unmatched. The CDR3 coding sequence is TGTGCCAGCAGCCCCGGGGAGGGGGCAGTTGGCTACACCTTC. This encodes CASSPGEGAVGYTF.

V and J are TRBV11-1 and TRBJ2-1; 12 nucleotides align to TRBD2. The CDR3 totals 16 residues. Trimming took 5 bases from V and 8 from J; bases not matched to a gene: 10. Germline V CDR1 and CDR2: SGHAT, FQDESV (reference sequence). The CDR3 loop reads CASSPRTSGITYEQFF. CDR3 coding DNA: TGTGCCAGCAGCCCCCGGACTAGCGGGATCACTTATGAGCAGTTCTTC.

The chain couples TRBV25-1 to TRBJ2-7; D could derive from TRBD1 or TRBD2 (8 bases each). Germline V gene sequence: CDR1 MGHDK, CDR2 SYGVNS. CDR3 length: 15 residues. Trimming took off 4 bases at V and 5 bases at J, with 18 bases between the two ends. In nucleotides, the CDR3 is TGTGCCAGCAGTGTCGGACAGGGACTAGGTCACGAGCAGTACTTC. As protein: CASSVGQGLGHEQYF.

The CDR3 protein is CASSFGLYNEQFF. In DNA form, the CDR3 reads TGTGCCAGCAGCTTCGGACTATACAATGAGCAGTTCTTC. The chain has TRBV14 and TRBJ2-1; TRBD2 might be the D (6 bases). This CDR3 is built from 13 residues. Germline CDR1 SGHDN, CDR2 FVKESK. V lost 5 bases, J lost 4 bases, and 9 bases lay in between.

This chain joins TRBV4-3 and TRBJ1-2, with TRBD1 matching over 7 bases. Per the germline V gene, CDR1 is LGHNA and CDR2 is YSLEER. V lost 0 bases and J lost 4; bases outside the gene matches: 11. The CDR3 sequence is 17 residues long. The CDR3 DNA is TGCGCCAGCAGCCAAGAGTTTTCGAGGGGACAGCTCTATGGCTACACCTTC. It yields the protein CASSQEFSRGQLYGYTF.

This clone was seen just once. The CDR3 region is CASTLFYSTGANVLTF. In nucleotides, the CDR3 is TGTGCCAGCACCCTCTTTTATTCGACTGGGGCCAACGTCCTGACTTTC. The V gene is TRBV11-2, the J gene TRBJ2-6; D uncertain. Germline lookup yields CDR1 SGHAT and CDR2 FQNNGV. The CDR3 sequence is 16 residues long. V dropped 7 bases and J dropped 2 bases, with 15 bases sitting between them.

This chain joins TRBV6-6 and TRBJ2-7, with D possibly TRBD2 on 5 matching bases. The V and J ends lost 6 bases and 3 bases respectively, with 18 bases between them. Germline V CDR1 and CDR2: MNHNY, SVGAGI (reference sequence). This CDR3 region has 15 residues. In nucleotides, the CDR3 is TGTGCCAGCAGACCTCCCCGGGGAGATATCTACGAGCAGTACTTC. Its protein is CASRPPRGDIYEQYF.

The J gene is TRBJ1-4, the V gene TRBV5-8, with 8 bases identical to TRBD1. CDR1 is SGHTS and CDR2 is YDEGEE in the germline V gene. The CDR3 loop spans 11 amino acids. The junction had 7 bases not matched to a gene; V was cut back by 4 bases and J by 17 bases. The CDR3 is CASSAGTGGFF. In DNA form, the CDR3 reads TGTGCCAGCAGCGCCGGGACAGGTGGTTTTTTT.

V and J are TRBV2 and TRBJ2-7, with 10 nucleotides matching TRBD2. This CDR3 is 16 amino acids long. Germline CDR1 reads SNHLY; CDR2 reads FYNNEI. The junction had 14 bases not matched to a gene; V was cut back by 6 bases and J by 6 bases. CDR3 sequence: CASSHPGLAGVCEQYF. Written as DNA, the CDR3 is TGTGCCAGCAGCCACCCCGGGCTAGCGGGAGTCTGCGAGCAGTACTTC.

The chain recombines TRBV19 with TRBJ1-4; D gene uncertain. Trimming removed 3 bases at V and 8 bases at J, with 13 bases between. The CDR3 runs to 14 residues. Looked up from germline, CDR1 is LNHDA and CDR2 is SQIVND (reference sequence). CDR3 bases: TGTGCCAGTAGTATCCGGGCAGGTCACGAAAAACTGTTTTTT. Its protein product is CASSIRAGHEKLFF.

This chain connects TRBV4-2 to TRBJ2-1; TRBD1 aligns across 7 bases. The germline gives CDR1 LGHNA, CDR2 YNFKEQ. The CDR3 totals 13 residues. Germline trimming cut 4 bases from V and 5 bases from J; bases unmatched to any gene: 2. CDR3 residues: CASSRTGDNEQFF. The CDR3 bases are TGTGCCAGCAGCCGGACAGGAGACAATGAGCAGTTCTTC.

The chain's CDR3 is CASSHPSGVLDEQYF. The CDR3 DNA reads as TGTGCCAGCAGCCACCCAAGCGGGGTCCTGGACGAGCAGTACTTC. The chain is built from TRBV2 and TRBJ2-7, with TRBD2 matching 7 bases. V gave up 6 bases and J gave up 5 bases; unmatched junction bases: 13. The CDR3 totals 15 residues. Germline CDR1 reads SNHLY; CDR2 reads FYNNEI.

This clone was seen more than once but under ten times. The rearrangement uses TRBV27 and TRBJ2-1; TRBD2 matches at 11 bases. This CDR3 comprises 14 residues. The germline V gene has CDR1 MNHEY and CDR2 SMNVEV (reference sequence). With V trimmed by 6 bases and J by 9 bases, 7 bases remained unmatched. The chain's CDR3 is CASRIAGGTPEQFF. CDR3 nucleotide sequence: TGTGCCAGCAGGATAGCGGGAGGGACGCCTGAGCAGTTCTTC.

The rearrangement joins TRBV7-2 to TRBJ2-2; 10 bases align to TRBD1. V lost 5 bases and J lost 2; bases outside the gene matches: 2. The CDR3 runs to 15 residues. The germline V gene encodes CDR1 SGHTA and CDR2 FQGNSA. CDR3 protein: CASSRDRGNTGELFF. The CDR3 DNA reads TGTGCCAGCAGCAGGGACAGGGGTAACACCGGGGAGCTGTTTTTT. Full variable domain (rest looked up from reference TRBV7-2 and TRBJ2-2): GAGVSQSPSNKVTEKGKDVELRCDPISGHTALYWYRQSLGQGLEFLIYFQGNSAPDKSGLPSDRFSAERTGGSVSTLTIQRTQQEDSAVYLCASSRDRGNTGELFFGEGSRLTVL.